This is a list of T cell receptor beta chains from one sample in a study of cytomegalovirus exposure and HLA in healthy donors. Data came from immunoSEQ multiplex PCR; TCRdb stores just in-frame clones and leaves some out. The top ten clones hold around 6.4% of a sample with some 80,000 clones, about 79% of them seen once. Sequencing was performed on PBMCs. The receptors shown here come from a man aged 18 to 29 in good health and CMV-seropositive. The conserved cysteine and the conserved F or W are not part of the CDR3 here. D genes are given only for firm matches. Rows give clone size only sometimes, using once, few, many, or a class for an expanded clone.

D | V | size | CDR3
. | TRBV18 | . | ASSPVTGSNQPQH
TRBD2 | TRBV4-1 | . | ASSRPGLAVTDTQY
. | TRBV21-1 | few | ASSKPKRGREAPYEQY
. | TRBV5-6 | . | ASSLWLSPGKLF
TRBD1 | TRBV4-1 | . | ASSQEGTDGEPQH
TRBD2 | TRBV9 | . | ASSATLLAGGSGANVLT
. | TRBV4-1 | . | ASSQRGGAETQY
. | TRBV6-5 | . | ASGRAGNEQF
TRBD1 | TRBV9 | . | ASSLGQGPLSYEQY
TRBD2 | TRBV29-1 | . | SVAEGRAEGEQF
. | TRBV10-1 | . | ASSVGNLDTQY
. | TRBV2 | few | ASRASSYEQY
. | TRBV7-3 | . | ASSLTSDYNEQF
. | TRBV4-2 | . | ASSLGVTNEQF
. | TRBV29-1 | . | SALSGERYEQY
TRBD1 | TRBV7-8 | . | ASSSPGQGIPTEAF
. | TRBV6-5 | . | ASIIAPGLGNTIY
TRBD1 | TRBV4-1 | . | ASSLNRGDYGYT
. | TRBV7-9 | . | ASNAEVLNYGYT
. | TRBV28 | . | ASSLGQVASGYT
. | TRBV4-1 | once | ASSQDGRGDQPQH
TRBD1 | TRBV7-9 | . | ASSSPGTGYEQY
TRBD2 | TRBV9 | . | ASSVALAETIGELF
. | TRBV9 | . | ASSVANKETQY
. | TRBV6-5 | . | ASTGQMGNIQY
TRBD2 | TRBV4-1 | . | ASSHPGGIRAQY
TRBD2 | TRBV13 | . | ASSRPGGLYEQY
. | TRBV25-1 | . | ASSESRTVTEAF
TRBD1 | TRBV11-2 | . | ASNRQGYEKLF